A selection of T cell receptor beta chains follows, all from one sample in a study of blood T cell repertoires in COVID-19. Generated by immunoSEQ multiplex PCR, the TCRdb table keeps only in-frame clones and is missing some. Of 90,000 or so clones listed, roughly 85% are singletons. Material for sequencing was peripheral blood. The receptors shown here come from a man aged 55-75 years with acute or convalescent COVID-19. The CDR3 runs from the conserved cysteine through the conserved F or W. Fields, in order: V gene, CDR3 protein.

>TRBV7-2
CASSRQLAGGEEQFF
>TRBV27
CASGGQGRAQYF
>TRBV19
CASSALAGGPYNEQFF
>TRBV3-1/TRBV3-2
CASSRGLFAKLFF
>TRBV19
CASSPQHRSSYGYTF
>TRBV30
CACMRGSNTEAFF
>TRBV5-1
CASSLIGQFQETQYF
>TRBV3-1/TRBV3-2
CASSLPLGEQFF
>TRBV6-8
CASSYWVIAGRNEQYF
>TRBV18
CASSPGSGVYEQYF
>TRBV6-2/TRBV6-3
CASSPGTGPSSYNSPLHF
>TRBV10-1
CASSEIAGRTDTQYF
>TRBV25-1
CASRIPGLAGGEQFF
>TRBV6-2/TRBV6-3
CASSSGTAYSNQPQHF
>TRBV25-1
CASTGYWGVETQYF
>TRBV30
CAWSKRTLNTEAFF
>TRBV18
CASSTGSTSNEKLFF
>TRBV6-1
CASSEIWLDRGRMTEAFF
>TRBV18
CASSPLPGGGRIYGYTF
>TRBV12-3/TRBV12-4
CASSFSWGPKDF
>TRBV5-5
CASSLDPGGYSGNTIYF
>TRBV6-4
CASSDPSLAGGRNEQFF
>TRBV30
CAWGRQTSNYGYTF
>TRBV27
CASSLTGQGDYGYTF